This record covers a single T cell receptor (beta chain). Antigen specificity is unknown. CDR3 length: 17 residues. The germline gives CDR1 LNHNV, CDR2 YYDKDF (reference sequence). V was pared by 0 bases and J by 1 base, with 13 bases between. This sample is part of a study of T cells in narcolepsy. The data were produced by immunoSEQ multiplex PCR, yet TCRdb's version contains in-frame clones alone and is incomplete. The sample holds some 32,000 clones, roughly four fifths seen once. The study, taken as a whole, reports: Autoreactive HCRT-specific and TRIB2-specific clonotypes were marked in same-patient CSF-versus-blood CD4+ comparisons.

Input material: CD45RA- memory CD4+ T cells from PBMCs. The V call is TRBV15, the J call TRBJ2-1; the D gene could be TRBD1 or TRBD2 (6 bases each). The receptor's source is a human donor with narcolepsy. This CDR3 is CATSRELGGMSYNEQFF. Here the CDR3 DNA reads TGTGCCACCAGCAGAGAGTTAGGGGGGATGTCCTACAATGAGCAGTTCTTC.